The rows below give T cell receptor beta chains drawn from one sample of a study of blood T cell repertoires in COVID-19. Produced via immunoSEQ multiplex PCR; TCRdb's table is partial and in-frame only. This table holds about 140,000 clones, about nine tenths found once. Specimen: peripheral blood. Receptors were obtained from a man aged 50 to 60 with active or convalescent COVID-19. Both conserved end residues are part of each CDR3. D genes are given only for firm matches. The size of a clone is reported for some rows only, either as once, few or many, or as a class for expanded clones.

clone size: -; D gene: TRBD1; J gene: TRBJ1-6; V gene: TRBV7-8; CDR3 protein: CASRIDRGGSYNSPLHF; CDR3 DNA: TGTGCCAGCAGAATCGACAGGGGGGGATCCTATAATTCACCCCTCCACTTT
clone size: -; D gene: -; J gene: TRBJ2-1; V gene: TRBV5-4; CDR3 protein: CASSLAGNPYNEQFF; CDR3 DNA: TGTGCCAGCAGCTTGGCGGGGAACCCCTACAATGAGCAGTTCTTC
clone size: -; D gene: TRBD2; J gene: TRBJ2-1; V gene: TRBV27; CDR3 protein: CASRGPPGLAGSYNEQFF; CDR3 DNA: TGTGCCAGCAGGGGCCCTCCGGGACTAGCAGGCTCCTACAATGAGCAGTTCTTC
clone size: once; D gene: TRBD1; J gene: TRBJ1-2; V gene: TRBV5-1; CDR3 protein: CASSLAGTGGAGGYTF; CDR3 DNA: TGCGCCAGCAGCTTGGCGGGGACAGGGGGCGCAGGCGGCTACACCTTC
clone size: -; D gene: TRBD2; J gene: TRBJ2-3; V gene: TRBV6-5; CDR3 protein: CASSSRGRKDTQYF; CDR3 DNA: TGTGCCAGCAGTTCGCGGGGGAGGAAAGATACGCAGTATTTT
clone size: -; D gene: -; J gene: TRBJ1-2; V gene: TRBV5-1; CDR3 protein: CASSLGRLSEVYTF; CDR3 DNA: TGCGCCAGCAGCTTGGGGCGGTTATCTGAAGTCTACACCTTC
clone size: -; D gene: -; J gene: TRBJ2-7; V gene: TRBV12-3/TRBV12-4; CDR3 protein: CASTPSRYEQYF; CDR3 DNA: TGTGCCAGCACCCCTTCCAGGTACGAGCAGTACTTC
clone size: -; D gene: -; J gene: TRBJ1-2; V gene: TRBV30; CDR3 protein: CAWSVGGQTNYGYTF; CDR3 DNA: TGTGCCTGGAGTGTAGGCGGACAGACCAACTATGGCTACACCTTC
clone size: -; D gene: TRBD1; J gene: TRBJ2-1; V gene: TRBV19; CDR3 protein: CASSLQGISVAEQFF; CDR3 DNA: TGTGCCAGTAGTCTACAGGGGATTAGCGTGGCTGAGCAGTTCTTC
clone size: few; D gene: -; J gene: TRBJ2-5; V gene: TRBV5-1; CDR3 protein: CASSTGGGETQYF; CDR3 DNA: TGCGCCAGCAGTACAGGGGGGGGAGAGACCCAGTACTTC